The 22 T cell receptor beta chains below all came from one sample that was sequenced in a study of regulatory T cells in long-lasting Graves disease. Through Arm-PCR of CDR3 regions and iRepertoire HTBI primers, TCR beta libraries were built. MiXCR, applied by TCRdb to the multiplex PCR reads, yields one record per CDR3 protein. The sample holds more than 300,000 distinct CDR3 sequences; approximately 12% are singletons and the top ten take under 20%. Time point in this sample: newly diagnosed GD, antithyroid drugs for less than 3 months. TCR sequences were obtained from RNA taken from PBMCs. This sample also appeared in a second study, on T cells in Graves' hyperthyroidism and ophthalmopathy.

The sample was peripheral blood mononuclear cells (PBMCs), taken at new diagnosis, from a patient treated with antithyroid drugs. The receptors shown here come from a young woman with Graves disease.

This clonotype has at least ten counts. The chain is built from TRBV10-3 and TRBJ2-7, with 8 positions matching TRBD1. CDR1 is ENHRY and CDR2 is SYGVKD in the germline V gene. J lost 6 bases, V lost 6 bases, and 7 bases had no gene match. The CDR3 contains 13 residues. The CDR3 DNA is TGTGCCATCAGAAGGACAGGGCTCGGCGAGCAGTACTTC. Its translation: CAIRRTGLGEQYF.

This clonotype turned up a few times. The DNA for the CDR3 is TGTGCCAGCTCACCACCTGCCCCGGGACAGGATCCCACCGGGGAGCTGTTTTTT. This gives the protein CASSPPAPGQDPTGELFF. The chain carries TRBV18 and TRBJ2-2; 8 positions agree with TRBD1. The CDR3 length is 18 residues. V was clipped by 0 bases and J by 4 bases; unmatched bases: 10. The germline CDR1 and CDR2 sequences are KGHSH and LQKENI.

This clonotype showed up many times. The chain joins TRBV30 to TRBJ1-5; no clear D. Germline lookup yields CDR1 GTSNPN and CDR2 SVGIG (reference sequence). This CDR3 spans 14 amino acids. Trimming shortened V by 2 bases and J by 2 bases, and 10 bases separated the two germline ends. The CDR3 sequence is CAWSRKWGNQPQHF. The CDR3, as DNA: TGTGCCTGGAGTAGGAAGTGGGGCAATCAGCCCCAGCATTTT.

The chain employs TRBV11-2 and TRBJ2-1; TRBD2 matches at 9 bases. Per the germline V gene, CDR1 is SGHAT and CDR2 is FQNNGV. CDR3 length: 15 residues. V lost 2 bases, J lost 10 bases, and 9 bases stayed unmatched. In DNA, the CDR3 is TGTGCCAGCAGCTTATTAGCGGGGGACCACTACGAGCAGTTCTTC. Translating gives CASSLLAGDHYEQFF.

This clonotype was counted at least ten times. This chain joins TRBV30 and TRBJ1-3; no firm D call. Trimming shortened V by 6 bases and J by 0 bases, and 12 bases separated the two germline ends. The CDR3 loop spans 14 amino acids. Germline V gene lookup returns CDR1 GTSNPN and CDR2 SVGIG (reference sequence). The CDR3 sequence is CACPSRSSGNTIYF. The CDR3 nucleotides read TGTGCCTGTCCCTCAAGGAGCTCTGGAAACACCATATATTTT.

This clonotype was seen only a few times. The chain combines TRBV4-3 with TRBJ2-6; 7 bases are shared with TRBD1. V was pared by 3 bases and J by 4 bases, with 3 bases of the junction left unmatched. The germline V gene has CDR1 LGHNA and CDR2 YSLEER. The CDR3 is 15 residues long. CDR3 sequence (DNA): TGCGCCAGCAGCCAGAGGGGGCTCGGGGCCAACGTCCTGACTTTC. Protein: CASSQRGLGANVLTF.

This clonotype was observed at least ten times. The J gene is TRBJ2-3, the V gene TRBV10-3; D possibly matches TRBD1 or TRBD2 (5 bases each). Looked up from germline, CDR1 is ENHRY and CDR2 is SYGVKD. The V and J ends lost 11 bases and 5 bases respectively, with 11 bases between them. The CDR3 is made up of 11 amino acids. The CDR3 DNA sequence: TGTGCCTCCCTGAGGGGAGATACGCAGTATTTT. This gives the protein CASLRGDTQYF.

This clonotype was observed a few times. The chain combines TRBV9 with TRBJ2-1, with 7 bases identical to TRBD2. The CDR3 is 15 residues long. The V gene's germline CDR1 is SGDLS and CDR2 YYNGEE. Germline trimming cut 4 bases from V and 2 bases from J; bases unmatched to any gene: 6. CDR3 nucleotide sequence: TGTGCCAGCAGCACGGGACTACGAACCTACAATGAGCAGTTCTTC. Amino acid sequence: CASSTGLRTYNEQFF.

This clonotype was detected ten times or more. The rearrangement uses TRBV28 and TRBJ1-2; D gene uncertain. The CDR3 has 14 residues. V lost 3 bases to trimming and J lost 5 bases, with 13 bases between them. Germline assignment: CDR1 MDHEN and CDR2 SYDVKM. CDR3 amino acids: CASSFLDLLYGYTF. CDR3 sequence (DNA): TGTGCCAGCAGTTTCCTTGATTTGTTGTATGGCTACACCTTC.

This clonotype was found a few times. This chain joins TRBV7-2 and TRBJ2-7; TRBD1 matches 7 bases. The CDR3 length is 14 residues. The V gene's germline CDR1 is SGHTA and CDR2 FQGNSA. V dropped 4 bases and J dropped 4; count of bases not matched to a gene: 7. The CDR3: CASSSPGQPYEQYV. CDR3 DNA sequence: TGTGCCAGCAGCTCGCCGGGACAGCCATACGAGCAGTACGTC.

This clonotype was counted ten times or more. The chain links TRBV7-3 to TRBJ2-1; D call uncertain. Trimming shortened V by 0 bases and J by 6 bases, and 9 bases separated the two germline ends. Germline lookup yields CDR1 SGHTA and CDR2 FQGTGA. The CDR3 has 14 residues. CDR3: CASSLTFPGNEQFF. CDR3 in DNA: TGTGCCAGCAGCTTAACGTTTCCCGGCAATGAGCAGTTCTTC.

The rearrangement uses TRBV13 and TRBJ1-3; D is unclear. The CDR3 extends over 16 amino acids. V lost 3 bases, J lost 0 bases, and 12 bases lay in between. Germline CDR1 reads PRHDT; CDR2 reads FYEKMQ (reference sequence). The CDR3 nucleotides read TGTGCCAGCAGCTTGTACGGGCGCCTCTCTGGAAACACCATATATTTT. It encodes CASSLYGRLSGNTIYF.

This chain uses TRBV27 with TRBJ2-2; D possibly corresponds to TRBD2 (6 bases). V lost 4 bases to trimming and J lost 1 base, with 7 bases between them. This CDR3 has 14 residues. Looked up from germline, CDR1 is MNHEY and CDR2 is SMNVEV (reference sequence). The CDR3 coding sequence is TGTGCCAGCAGTTGGGGAGGGAACACCGGGGAGCTGTTTTTT. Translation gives CASSWGGNTGELFF.

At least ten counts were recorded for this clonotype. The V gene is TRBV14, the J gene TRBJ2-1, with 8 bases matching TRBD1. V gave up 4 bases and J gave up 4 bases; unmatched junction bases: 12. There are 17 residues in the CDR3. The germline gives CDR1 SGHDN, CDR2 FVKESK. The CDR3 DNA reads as TGTGCCAGCAGCCGAACGCCTGAGACAGGGGTATACAATGAGCAGTTCTTC. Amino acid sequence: CASSRTPETGVYNEQFF. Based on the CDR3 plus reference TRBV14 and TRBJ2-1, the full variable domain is EAGVTQFPSHSVIEKGQTVTLRCDPISGHDNLYWYRRVMGKEIKFLLHFVKESKQDESGMPNNRFLAERTGGTYSTLKVQPAELEDSGVYFCASSRTPETGVYNEQFFGPGTRLTVL.

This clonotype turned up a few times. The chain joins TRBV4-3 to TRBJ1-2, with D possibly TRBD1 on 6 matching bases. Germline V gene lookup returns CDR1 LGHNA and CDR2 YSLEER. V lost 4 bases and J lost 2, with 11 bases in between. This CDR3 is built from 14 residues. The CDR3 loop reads CASSRIQGNYGYTF. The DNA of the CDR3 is TGCGCCAGCAGCCGGATCCAGGGGAACTATGGCTACACCTTC.

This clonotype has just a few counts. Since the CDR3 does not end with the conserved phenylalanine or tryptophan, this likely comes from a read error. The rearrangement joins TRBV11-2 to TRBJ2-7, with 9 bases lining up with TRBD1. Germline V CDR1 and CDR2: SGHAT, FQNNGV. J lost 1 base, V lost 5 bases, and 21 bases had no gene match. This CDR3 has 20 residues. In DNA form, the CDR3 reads TGTGCCAGCAGCCGGGGGTACCGGGACAGGGAAGGGAGGCAATCCTACGAGCAGTACCTC. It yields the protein CASSRGYRDREGRQSYEQYL.

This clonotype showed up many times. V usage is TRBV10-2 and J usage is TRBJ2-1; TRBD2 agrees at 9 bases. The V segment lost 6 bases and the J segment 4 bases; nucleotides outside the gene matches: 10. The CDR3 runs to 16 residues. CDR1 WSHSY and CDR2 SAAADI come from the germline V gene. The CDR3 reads CASRDKLAGLYNEQFF. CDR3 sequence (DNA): TGCGCCAGCAGAGATAAACTAGCGGGCTTATACAATGAGCAGTTCTTC.

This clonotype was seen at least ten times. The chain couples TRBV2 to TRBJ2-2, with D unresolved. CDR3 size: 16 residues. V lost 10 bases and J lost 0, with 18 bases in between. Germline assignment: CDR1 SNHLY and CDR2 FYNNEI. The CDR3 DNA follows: TGTGCCAAATCCCTTCCCATGGGTGCGAACACCGGGGAGCTGTTTTTT. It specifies CAKSLPMGANTGELFF.

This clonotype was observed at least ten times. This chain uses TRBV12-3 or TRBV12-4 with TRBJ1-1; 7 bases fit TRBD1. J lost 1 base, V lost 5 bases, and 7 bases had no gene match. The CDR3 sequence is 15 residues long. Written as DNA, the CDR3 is TGTGCCAGCAGTCTAGGGACAGAACGGAACACTGAAGCTTTCTTT. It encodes CASSLGTERNTEAFF.

The CDR3 region is CSVEDRGPNEKLFF. The DNA for the CDR3 is TGCAGCGTTGAAGATAGGGGGCCTAATGAAAAACTGTTTTTT. The rearrangement links TRBV29-1 to TRBJ1-4, with 7 bases fitting TRBD1. The CDR3 contains 14 residues. The V segment lost 0 bases and the J segment 3 bases; nucleotides outside the gene matches: 1. Germline V CDR1 and CDR2: SQVTM, ANQGSEA.

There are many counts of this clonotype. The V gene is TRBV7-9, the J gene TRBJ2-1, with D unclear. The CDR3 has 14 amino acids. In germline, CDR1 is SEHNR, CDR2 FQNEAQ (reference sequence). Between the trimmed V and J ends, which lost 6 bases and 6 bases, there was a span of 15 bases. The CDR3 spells CASSRPAGINEQFF. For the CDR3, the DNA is TGTGCCAGCAGTCGCCCGGCAGGAATCAATGAGCAGTTCTTC.

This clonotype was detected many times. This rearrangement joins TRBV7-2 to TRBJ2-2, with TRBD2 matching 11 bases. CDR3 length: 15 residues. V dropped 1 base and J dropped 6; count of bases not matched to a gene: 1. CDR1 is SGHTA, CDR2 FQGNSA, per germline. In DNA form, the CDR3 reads TGTGCCAGCAGCTTAGTACTAGCGGGAGCCGGGGAGCTGTTTTTT. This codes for CASSLVLAGAGELFF.